This T cell receptor beta chain is drawn from a study of CD8+ T cells in alopecia areata. It was cDNA, reverse transcribed from extracted RNA, that served as the sequencing template. Sequencing used immunoSEQ multiplex PCR; TCRdb keeps in-frame clones, though not all of them. The sample consists of some 100,000 clones, around 44% of them appearing once. As for treatment: oral pan-JAK inhibitor, 5-10 mg twice daily. The study's findings and limits: In scalp and blood, many expanded lesional clones persisted during tofacitinib.

As to this clone: Its antigen is as yet unknown.

The sequence was collected from a human donor with alopecia areata. The sequenced sample was CD8+ T cells sorted from blood, obtained at week 24, from a patient treated with tofacitinib.

Written as DNA, the CDR3 is TGTGCCAGCAGCACCGAGACAGACCACAATGAGCAGTTCTTC. Encoded protein: CASSTETDHNEQFF. The chain employs TRBV9 and TRBJ2-1, with D tentatively TRBD1 (5 bases). V was pared by 4 bases and J by 5 bases, with 13 bases between. CDR1 SGDLS and CDR2 YYNGEE come from the germline V gene. The CDR3 extends over 14 amino acids.